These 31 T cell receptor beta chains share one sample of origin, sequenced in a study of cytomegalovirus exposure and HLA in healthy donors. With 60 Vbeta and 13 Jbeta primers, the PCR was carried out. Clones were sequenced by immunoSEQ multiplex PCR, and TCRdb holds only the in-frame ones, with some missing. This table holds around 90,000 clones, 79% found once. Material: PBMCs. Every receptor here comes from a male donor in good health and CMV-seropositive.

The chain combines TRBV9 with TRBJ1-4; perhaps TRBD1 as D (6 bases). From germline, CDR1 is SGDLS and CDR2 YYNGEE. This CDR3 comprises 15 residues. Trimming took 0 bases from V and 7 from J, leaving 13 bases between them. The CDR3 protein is CASSVEGVAGEKLFF. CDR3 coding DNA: TGTGCCAGCAGCGTAGAGGGGGTGGCCGGTGAAAAACTGTTTTTT.

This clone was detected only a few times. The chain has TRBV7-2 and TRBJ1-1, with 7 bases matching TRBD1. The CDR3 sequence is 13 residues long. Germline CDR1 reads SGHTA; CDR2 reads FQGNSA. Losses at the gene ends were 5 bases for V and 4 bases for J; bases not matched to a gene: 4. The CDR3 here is CASSETGATEAFF. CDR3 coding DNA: TGTGCCAGCAGCGAAACAGGGGCCACTGAAGCTTTCTTT.

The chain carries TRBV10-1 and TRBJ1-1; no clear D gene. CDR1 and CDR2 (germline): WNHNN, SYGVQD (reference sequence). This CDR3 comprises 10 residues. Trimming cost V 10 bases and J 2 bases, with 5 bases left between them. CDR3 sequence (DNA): TGCGCCATTTTAAACACTGAAGCTTTCTTT. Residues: CAILNTEAFF.

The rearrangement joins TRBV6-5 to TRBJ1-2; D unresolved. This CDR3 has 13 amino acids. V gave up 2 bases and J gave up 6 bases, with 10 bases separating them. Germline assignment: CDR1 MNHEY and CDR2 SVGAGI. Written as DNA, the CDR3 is TGTGCCAGCAGTTACGACCAGCGAGATGGCTACACCTTC. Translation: CASSYDQRDGYTF.

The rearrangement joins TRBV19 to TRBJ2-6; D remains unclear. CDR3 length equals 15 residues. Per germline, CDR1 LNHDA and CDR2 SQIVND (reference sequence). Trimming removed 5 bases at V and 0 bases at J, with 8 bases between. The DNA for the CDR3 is TGTGCCAGTAGTTCACACCCCTCTGGGGCCAACGTCCTGACTTTC. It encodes CASSSHPSGANVLTF.

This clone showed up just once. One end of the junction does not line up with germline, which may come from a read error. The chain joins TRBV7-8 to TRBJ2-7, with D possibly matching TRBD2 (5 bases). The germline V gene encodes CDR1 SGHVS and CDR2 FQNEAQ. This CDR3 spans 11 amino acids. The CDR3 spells CASSSLYERNF. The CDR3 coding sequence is TGTGCCAGCAGCTCCCTCTACGAGCGGAACTTC.

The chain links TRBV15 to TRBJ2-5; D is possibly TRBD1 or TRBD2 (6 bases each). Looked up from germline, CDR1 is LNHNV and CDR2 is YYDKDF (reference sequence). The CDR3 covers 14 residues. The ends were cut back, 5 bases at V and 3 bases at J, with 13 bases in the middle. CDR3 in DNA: TGTGCCACCAGCGGAGGGGGGCCCAAAGAGACCCAGTACTTC. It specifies CATSGGGPKETQYF.

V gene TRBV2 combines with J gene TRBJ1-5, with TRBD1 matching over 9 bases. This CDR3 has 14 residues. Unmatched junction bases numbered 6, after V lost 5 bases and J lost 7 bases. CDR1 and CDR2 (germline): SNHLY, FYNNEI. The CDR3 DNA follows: TGTGCCAGCAGTCGGGACAGGGTCGACCAGCCCCAGCATTTT. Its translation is CASSRDRVDQPQHF.

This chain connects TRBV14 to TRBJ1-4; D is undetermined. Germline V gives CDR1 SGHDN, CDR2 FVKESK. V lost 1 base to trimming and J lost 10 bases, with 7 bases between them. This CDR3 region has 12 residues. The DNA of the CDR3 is TGTGCCAGCAGCCAAGTACCCGGAAAACTGTTTTTT. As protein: CASSQVPGKLFF. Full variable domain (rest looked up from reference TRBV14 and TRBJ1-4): EAGVTQFPSHSVIEKGQTVTLRCDPISGHDNLYWYRRVMGKEIKFLLHFVKESKQDESGMPNNRFLAERTGGTYSTLKVQPAELEDSGVYFCASSQVPGKLFFGSGTQLSVL.

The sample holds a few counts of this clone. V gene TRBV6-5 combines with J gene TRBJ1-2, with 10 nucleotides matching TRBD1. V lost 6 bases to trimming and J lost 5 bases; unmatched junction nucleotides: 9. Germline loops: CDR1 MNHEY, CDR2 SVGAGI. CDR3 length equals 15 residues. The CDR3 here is CASRKPGQGRYGYTF. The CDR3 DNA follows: TGTGCCAGCAGAAAACCGGGACAGGGGAGGTATGGCTACACCTTC.

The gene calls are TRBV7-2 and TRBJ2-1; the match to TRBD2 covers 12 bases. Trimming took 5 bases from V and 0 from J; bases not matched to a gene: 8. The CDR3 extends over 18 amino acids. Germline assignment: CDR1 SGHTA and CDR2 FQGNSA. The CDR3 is CASSPTGLAGSSYNEQFF. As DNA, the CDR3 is TGTGCCAGCAGCCCCACAGGACTAGCGGGGAGCTCCTACAATGAGCAGTTCTTC.

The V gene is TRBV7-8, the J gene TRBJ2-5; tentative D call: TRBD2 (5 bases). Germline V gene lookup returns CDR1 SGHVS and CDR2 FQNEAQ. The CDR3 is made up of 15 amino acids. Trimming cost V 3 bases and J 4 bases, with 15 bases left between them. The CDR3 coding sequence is TGTGCCAGCAGCTTTACTGGACTCGTGGGAGAGACCCAGTACTTC. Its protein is CASSFTGLVGETQYF.

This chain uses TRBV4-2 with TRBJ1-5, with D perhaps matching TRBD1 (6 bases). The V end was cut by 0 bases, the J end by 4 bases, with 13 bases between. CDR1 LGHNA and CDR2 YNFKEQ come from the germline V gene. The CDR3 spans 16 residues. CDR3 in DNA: TGTGCCAGCAGCCAAGAAGGCGGGGGCGTTAATCAGCCCCAGCATTTT. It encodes CASSQEGGGVNQPQHF.

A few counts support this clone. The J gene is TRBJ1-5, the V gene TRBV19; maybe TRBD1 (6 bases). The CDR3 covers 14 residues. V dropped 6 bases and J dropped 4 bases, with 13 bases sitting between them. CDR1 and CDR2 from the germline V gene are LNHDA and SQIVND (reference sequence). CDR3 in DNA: TGTGCCAGTAGGCCATTACAGGGTAATCAGCCCCAGCATTTT. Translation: CASRPLQGNQPQHF. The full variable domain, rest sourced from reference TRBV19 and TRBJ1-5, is DGGITQSPKYLFRKEGQNVTLSCEQNLNHDAMYWYRQDPGQGLRLIYYSQIVNDFQKGDIAEGYSVSREKKESFPLTVTSAQKNPTAFYLCASRPLQGNQPQHFGDGTRLSIL.

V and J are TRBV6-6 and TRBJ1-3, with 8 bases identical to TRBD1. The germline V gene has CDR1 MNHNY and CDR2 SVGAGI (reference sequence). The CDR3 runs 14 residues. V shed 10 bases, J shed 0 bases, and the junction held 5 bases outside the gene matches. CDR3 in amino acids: CATQTGDSGNTIYF. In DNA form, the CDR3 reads TGTGCCACCCAGACAGGGGACTCTGGAAACACCATATATTTT.

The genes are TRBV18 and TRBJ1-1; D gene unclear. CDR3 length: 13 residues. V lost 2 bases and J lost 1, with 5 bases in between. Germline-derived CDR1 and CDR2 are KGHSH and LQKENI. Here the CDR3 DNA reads TGTGCCAGCTCACCAAACGGGAACACTGAAGCTTTCTTT. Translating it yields CASSPNGNTEAFF.

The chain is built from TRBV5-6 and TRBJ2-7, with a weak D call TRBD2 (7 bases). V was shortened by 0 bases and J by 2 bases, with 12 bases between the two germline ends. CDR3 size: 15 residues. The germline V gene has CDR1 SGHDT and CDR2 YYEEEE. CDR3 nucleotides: TGTGCCAGCAGCTTGGGGAGGGGGGGGACCTACGAGCAGTACTTC. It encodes CASSLGRGGTYEQYF.

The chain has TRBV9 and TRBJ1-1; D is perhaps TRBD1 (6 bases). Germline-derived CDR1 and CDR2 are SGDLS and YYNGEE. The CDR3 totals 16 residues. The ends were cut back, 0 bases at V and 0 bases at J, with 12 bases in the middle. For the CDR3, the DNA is TGTGCCAGCAGCGTAGCGGGGACACCCTTGAACACTGAAGCTTTCTTT. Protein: CASSVAGTPLNTEAFF. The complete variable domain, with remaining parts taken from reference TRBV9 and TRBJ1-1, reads DSGVTQTPKHLITATGQRVTLRCSPRSGDLSVYWYQQSLDQGLQFLIQYYNGEERAKGNILERFSAQQFPDLHSELNLSSLELGDSALYFCASSVAGTPLNTEAFFGQGTRLTVV.

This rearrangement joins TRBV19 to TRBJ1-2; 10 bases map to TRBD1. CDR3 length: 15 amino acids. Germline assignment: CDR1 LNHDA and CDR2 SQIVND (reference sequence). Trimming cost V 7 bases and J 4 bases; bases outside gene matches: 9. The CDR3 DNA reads TGTGCCAGTATGGCGACAGGGGGCTCTGTCTATGGCTACACCTTC. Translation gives CASMATGGSVYGYTF. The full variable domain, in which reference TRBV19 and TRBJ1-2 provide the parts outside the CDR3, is DGGITQSPKYLFRKEGQNVTLSCEQNLNHDAMYWYRQDPGQGLRLIYYSQIVNDFQKGDIAEGYSVSREKKESFPLTVTSAQKNPTAFYLCASMATGGSVYGYTFGSGTRLTVV.

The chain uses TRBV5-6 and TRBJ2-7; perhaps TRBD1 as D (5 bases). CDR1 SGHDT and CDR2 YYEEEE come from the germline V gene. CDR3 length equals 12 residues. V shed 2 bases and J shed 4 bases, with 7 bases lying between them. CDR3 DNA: TGTGCCAGCAGCTTCCAGGGTTACGAGCAGTACTTC. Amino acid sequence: CASSFQGYEQYF.

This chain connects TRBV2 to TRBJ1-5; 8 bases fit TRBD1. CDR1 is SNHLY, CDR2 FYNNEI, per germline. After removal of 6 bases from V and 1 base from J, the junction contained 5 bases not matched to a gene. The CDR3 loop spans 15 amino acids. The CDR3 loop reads CASRSDRVSNQPQHF. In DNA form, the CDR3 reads TGTGCCAGCAGATCGGACAGGGTAAGCAATCAGCCCCAGCATTTT.

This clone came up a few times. The CDR3 DNA sequence: TGTGCTAGTGGTTTTGAGGATGCTGAAGCTTTCTTT. This translates into CASGFEDAEAFF. The chain combines TRBV12-5 with TRBJ1-1; D is unclear. Trimming cost V 3 bases and J 6 bases, with 8 bases left between them. Germline CDR1 and CDR2: LGHNT and FRNRAP. This CDR3 has 12 residues.

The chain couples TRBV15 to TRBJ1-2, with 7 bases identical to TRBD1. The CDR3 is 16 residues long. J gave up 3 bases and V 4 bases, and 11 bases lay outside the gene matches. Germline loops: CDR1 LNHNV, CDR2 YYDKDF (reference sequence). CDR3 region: CATSKLGGRGDYGYTF. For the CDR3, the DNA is TGTGCCACCAGCAAACTCGGGGGCAGGGGGGACTATGGCTACACCTTC.

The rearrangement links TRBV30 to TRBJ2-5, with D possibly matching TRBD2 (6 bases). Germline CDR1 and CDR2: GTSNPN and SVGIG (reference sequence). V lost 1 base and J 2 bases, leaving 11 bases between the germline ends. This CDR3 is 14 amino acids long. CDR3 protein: CAWSAPGLQETQYF. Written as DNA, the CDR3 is TGTGCCTGGAGTGCTCCGGGACTGCAAGAGACCCAGTACTTC.

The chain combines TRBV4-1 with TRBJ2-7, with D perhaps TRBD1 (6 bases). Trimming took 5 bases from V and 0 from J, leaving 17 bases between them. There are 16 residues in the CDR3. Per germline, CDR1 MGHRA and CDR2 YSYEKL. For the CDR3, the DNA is TGCGCCAGCAGCACCTCGAGGGCAGGGGTCTCCTACGAGCAGTACTTC. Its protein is CASSTSRAGVSYEQYF.

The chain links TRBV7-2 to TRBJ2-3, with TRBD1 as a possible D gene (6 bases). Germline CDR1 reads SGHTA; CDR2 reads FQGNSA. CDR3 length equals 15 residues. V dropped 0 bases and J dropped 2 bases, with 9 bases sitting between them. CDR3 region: CASSLAGASTDTQYF. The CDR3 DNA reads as TGTGCCAGCAGCTTAGCGGGGGCCTCCACAGATACGCAGTATTTT.

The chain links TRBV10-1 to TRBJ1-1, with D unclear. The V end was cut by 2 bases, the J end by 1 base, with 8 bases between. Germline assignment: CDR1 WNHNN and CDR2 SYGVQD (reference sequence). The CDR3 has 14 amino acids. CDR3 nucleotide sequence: TGCGCCAGCAGTGAGGGAGTCGGGAACACTGAAGCTTTCTTT. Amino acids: CASSEGVGNTEAFF.

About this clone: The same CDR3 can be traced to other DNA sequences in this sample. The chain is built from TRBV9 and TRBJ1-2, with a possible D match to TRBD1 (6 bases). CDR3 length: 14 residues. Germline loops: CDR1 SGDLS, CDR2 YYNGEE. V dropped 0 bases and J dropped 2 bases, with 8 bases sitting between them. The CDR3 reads CASSVGQGNYGYTF. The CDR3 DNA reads TGTGCCAGCAGCGTAGGGCAGGGGAACTATGGCTACACCTTC.

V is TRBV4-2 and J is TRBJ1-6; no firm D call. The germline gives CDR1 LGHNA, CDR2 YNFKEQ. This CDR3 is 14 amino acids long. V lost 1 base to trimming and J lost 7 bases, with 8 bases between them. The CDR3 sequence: CASSQGWRNSPLHF. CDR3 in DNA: TGTGCCAGCAGCCAAGGGTGGCGGAATTCACCCCTCCACTTT.

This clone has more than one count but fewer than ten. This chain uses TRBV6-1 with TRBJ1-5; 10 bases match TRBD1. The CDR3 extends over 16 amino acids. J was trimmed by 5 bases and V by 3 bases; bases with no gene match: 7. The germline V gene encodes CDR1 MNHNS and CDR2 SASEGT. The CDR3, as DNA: TGTGCCAGCAGTGACCTCGACGGACAGGGGGATCAGCCCCAGCATTTT. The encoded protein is CASSDLDGQGDQPQHF.

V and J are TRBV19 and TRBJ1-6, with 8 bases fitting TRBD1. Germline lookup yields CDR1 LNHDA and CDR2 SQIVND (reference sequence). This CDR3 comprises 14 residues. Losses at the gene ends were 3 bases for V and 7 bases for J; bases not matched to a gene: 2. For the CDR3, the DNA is TGTGCCAGTAGTATGCGACAGGGGAATTCACCCCTCCACTTT. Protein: CASSMRQGNSPLHF.